Following are 25 T cell receptor beta chains from one sample sequenced in a study of early stage breast cancer tumors. This table comes from immunoSEQ multiplex PCR, and its TCRdb copy is limited to in-frame clones, with some not included. In the table there are 50,000 to 75,000 clones, about 74% of which are singletons. Material for sequencing was blood. All receptors derive from a person aged 30-39 years with breast cancer.

The J gene is TRBJ1-5, the V gene TRBV6-4; D might be TRBD1 (5 bases). CDR3 length: 22 residues. Germline loops: CDR1 MRHNA, CDR2 SNTAGT. V was cut by 2 bases and J by 2 bases, with 31 bases left in between. In nucleotides, the CDR3 is TGTGCCAGCAGTGACGTCGGCCGGCATCAGGGATTCGGGTGGTGGGGCAATCAGCCCCAGCATTTT. It encodes CASSDVGRHQGFGWWGNQPQHF.

This chain connects TRBV11-1 to TRBJ2-1; 13 nucleotides match TRBD2. The CDR3 covers 16 residues. Trimming cost V 5 bases and J 10 bases; bases outside gene matches: 11. CDR1 is SGHAT, CDR2 FQDESV, per germline (reference sequence). CDR3 sequence reads: CASSITSGRALIEQFF. DNA of the CDR3: TGTGCCAGCAGCATAACTAGCGGGAGGGCCTTAATCGAGCAGTTCTTC.

The CDR3 DNA is TGCGCCAGCAGCCCCCGGGACTCATTCTCCTACGAGCAGTACTTC. Amino acids: CASSPRDSFSYEQYF. The rearrangement uses TRBV4-1 and TRBJ2-7, with D maybe TRBD2 (6 bases). Germline values: CDR1 MGHRA, CDR2 YSYEKL. Between the trimmed V and J ends, which lost 4 bases and 0 bases, there was a span of 13 bases. The CDR3 extends over 15 amino acids.

This rearrangement joins TRBV20-1 to TRBJ1-2; D is unresolved. Germline values: CDR1 DFQATT, CDR2 SNEGSKA (reference sequence). V was trimmed by 8 bases and J by 8 bases, leaving 15 bases between them. This CDR3 has 11 amino acids. CDR3 DNA: TGCAGTCCCCTATCCGACCAGGGCTACACCTTC. Encoded protein: CSPLSDQGYTF.

This clone was counted only a few times. The V and J genes are TRBV30 and TRBJ2-7; D unresolved. Germline-derived CDR1 and CDR2 are GTSNPN and SVGIG (reference sequence). CDR3 size: 11 residues. The V and J ends lost 0 bases and 3 bases respectively, with 3 bases between them. CDR3 protein: CAWSVSYEQYF. As DNA, the CDR3 is TGTGCCTGGAGTGTTAGCTACGAGCAGTACTTC.

The chain employs TRBV6-5 and TRBJ1-2, with D possibly matching TRBD1 (5 bases). The germline gives CDR1 MNHEY, CDR2 SVGAGI. V was cut by 0 bases and J by 0 bases, with 11 bases left in between. The CDR3 covers 16 residues. The CDR3 DNA follows: TGTGCCAGCAGTTACTCGTACAGGACCGCTAACTATGGCTACACCTTC. Amino acid sequence: CASSYSYRTANYGYTF.

V gene TRBV5-6 combines with J gene TRBJ2-7, with 8 bases identical to TRBD1. The CDR3 is made up of 17 amino acids. Germline V lookup: CDR1 SGHDT, CDR2 YYEEEE. Trimming cost V 3 bases and J 0 bases; bases outside gene matches: 11. The chain's CDR3 is CASSSGQGPLGSYEQYF. The DNA for the CDR3 is TGTGCCAGCAGCTCTGGACAGGGCCCACTTGGCTCCTACGAGCAGTACTTC.

This sequence joins TRBV28 and TRBJ1-5; 9 bases are shared with TRBD1. The CDR3 spans 14 residues. Trimming at V came to 5 bases and at J to 7 bases, leaving 6 bases not matched to a gene. CDR1 and CDR2 (germline): MDHEN, SYDVKM. CDR3 in amino acids: CASSRGQGEQPQHF. The CDR3 DNA sequence: TGTGCCAGCAGTAGGGGACAGGGAGAACAGCCCCAGCATTTT.

The gene calls are TRBV15 and TRBJ2-2, with D tentatively TRBD2 (6 bases). Per the germline V gene, CDR1 is LNHNV and CDR2 is YYDKDF (reference sequence). V dropped 5 bases and J dropped 7 bases, with 11 bases sitting between them. CDR3 length equals 13 residues. The CDR3 DNA reads as TGTGCCACCAGCGGGGACTTTCACGGGGAGCTGTTTTTT. It is translated as CATSGDFHGELFF.

The chain recombines TRBV28 with TRBJ1-4; 11 nucleotides match TRBD1. Germline lookup yields CDR1 MDHEN and CDR2 SYDVKM. This CDR3 comprises 14 residues. V lost 6 bases and J lost 5; bases outside the gene matches: 2. CDR3 DNA: TGTGCCAGCAGGGGGACAGGGGGGAATGAAAAACTGTTTTTT. Translation: CASRGTGGNEKLFF.

V and J are TRBV6-5 and TRBJ2-3; possible D gene TRBD1, 6 bases. CDR3 size: 14 residues. V lost 2 bases to trimming and J lost 6 bases, with 12 bases between them. From germline, CDR1 is MNHEY and CDR2 SVGAGI. CDR3 protein: CASSYRGFRDTQYF. The CDR3 region has the DNA TGTGCCAGCAGTTACAGGGGGTTTAGGGATACGCAGTATTTT.

This chain uses TRBV6-1 with TRBJ1-5; D unclear. Germline V gene sequence: CDR1 MNHNS, CDR2 SASEGT. CDR3 size: 13 residues. V shed 2 bases and J shed 3 bases, with 5 bases lying between them. As DNA, the CDR3 is TGTGCCAGCAGTGAACAGGTCAATCAGCCCCAGCATTTT. Its protein product is CASSEQVNQPQHF.

J is TRBJ2-7 and V is TRBV13; 7 bases are shared with TRBD2. The CDR3 runs 15 residues. J gave up 3 bases and V 0 bases, and 5 bases lay outside the gene matches. Germline CDR1 reads PRHDT; CDR2 reads FYEKMQ (reference sequence). The CDR3, as DNA: TGTGCCAGCAGCTTAGGGGCGGGAGCCCTCTACGAGCAGTACTTC. It codes for CASSLGAGALYEQYF. The full variable domain, rest sourced from reference TRBV13 and TRBJ2-7, is AAGVIQSPRHLIKEKRETATLKCYPIPRHDTVYWYQQGPGQDPQFLISFYEKMQSDKGSIPDRFSAQQFSDYHSELNMSSLELGDSALYFCASSLGAGALYEQYFGPGTRLTVT.

This chain connects TRBV29-1 to TRBJ1-1; a possible D gene is TRBD1 (6 bases). The CDR3 runs 11 residues. Germline values: CDR1 SQVTM, CDR2 ANQGSEA. V was cut by 6 bases and J by 8 bases, with 13 bases left in between. Written as DNA, the CDR3 is TGCAGCGTGGAACAGGGTAGGGAAGCTTTCTTT. Its protein product is CSVEQGREAFF.

This chain connects TRBV2 to TRBJ2-5; TRBD1 aligns across 9 bases. In germline, CDR1 is SNHLY, CDR2 FYNNEI. The V and J ends lost 6 bases and 3 bases, in that order; junction bases with no gene match: 5. The CDR3 spans 14 residues. The CDR3, as DNA: TGTGCCAGCAGCGGAGACAGGGGGAAAGAGACCCAGTACTTC. Its protein product is CASSGDRGKETQYF. Variable domain in full (rest from reference TRBV2 and TRBJ2-5): EPEVTQTPSHQVTQMGQEVILRCVPISNHLYFYWYRQILGQKVEFLVSFYNNEISEKSEIFDDQFSVERPDGSNFTLKIRSTKLEDSAMYFCASSGDRGKETQYFGPGTRLLVL.

V is TRBV4-3 and J is TRBJ1-1; perhaps TRBD1 as D (6 bases). Germline CDR1 and CDR2: LGHNA and YSLEER. V was clipped by 0 bases and J by 8 bases, with 16 bases between them. The CDR3 loop spans 15 amino acids. CDR3 protein: CASSQEGRGLWEAFF. CDR3 nucleotides: TGCGCCAGCAGCCAAGAGGGCAGGGGACTCTGGGAAGCTTTCTTT.

The chain has TRBV7-9 and TRBJ2-7; D not certain. The V gene's germline CDR1 is SEHNR and CDR2 FQNEAQ (reference sequence). CDR3 size: 15 residues. V was clipped by 1 base and J by 5 bases, with 15 bases between them. The CDR3 DNA follows: TGTGCCAGCAGCTTAGACGGGTCTCTAATCGACGAGCAGTACTTC. It encodes CASSLDGSLIDEQYF.

The chain employs TRBV6-5 and TRBJ2-3, with 7 bases identical to TRBD2. The CDR3 totals 15 residues. V lost 6 bases, J lost 6 bases, and 12 bases stayed unmatched. In germline, CDR1 is MNHEY, CDR2 SVGAGI. CDR3 nucleotides: TGTGCCAGCAGCCGCGGGAGCGGGTTTGGTGATACGCAGTATTTT. Protein: CASSRGSGFGDTQYF.

The chain uses TRBV7-2 and TRBJ1-5, with 10 bases that match TRBD1. The J segment lost 6 bases and the V segment lost 5 bases, leaving 4 bases of the junction unmatched. Germline values: CDR1 SGHTA, CDR2 FQGNSA. The length of the CDR3 is 14 residues. The DNA of the CDR3 is TGTGCCAGCAGCCTTGACAGGGGGCTTCAGCCCCAGCATTTT. Its translation is CASSLDRGLQPQHF.

This rearrangement joins TRBV27 to TRBJ2-5, with D possibly being TRBD2 (7 bases). The germline gives CDR1 MNHEY, CDR2 SMNVEV (reference sequence). The germline V and J ends were trimmed by 4 bases and 5 bases, with 14 bases remaining between them. The CDR3 has 14 amino acids. The CDR3 is CASSSGGDRETQYF. DNA for the CDR3: TGTGCCAGCAGTTCGGGGGGCGACCGGGAGACCCAGTACTTC.

This rearrangement joins TRBV7-9 to TRBJ1-2; D remains unclear. Germline CDR1 and CDR2: SEHNR and FQNEAQ (reference sequence). The V gene lost 5 bases and the J gene lost 5 bases, with 3 bases spanning the gap. This CDR3 spans 10 amino acids. CDR3 sequence reads: CASSTYGYTF. The CDR3 nucleotides read TGTGCCAGCAGCACTTATGGCTACACCTTC.

A few counts support this clone. The V call is TRBV7-3, the J call TRBJ2-3; 7 positions match TRBD1. Germline V gene data show CDR1 as SGHTA and CDR2 as FQGTGA. This CDR3 has 15 residues. J gave up 2 bases and V 4 bases, and 6 bases lay outside the gene matches. The CDR3, as DNA: TGTGCCAGCAGCTCCGGGACAGTAATCACAGATACGCAGTATTTT. It is translated as CASSSGTVITDTQYF.

J is TRBJ1-4 and V is TRBV7-9; D remains ambiguous. The CDR3 sequence is 15 residues long. From germline, CDR1 is SEHNR and CDR2 FQNEAQ (reference sequence). Trimming took off 3 bases at V and 0 bases at J, with 8 bases between the two ends. CDR3 coding DNA: TGTGCCAGCAGCTTGCCGGTTGCAACTAATGAAAAACTGTTTTTT. Its translation: CASSLPVATNEKLFF.

The chain employs TRBV11-2 and TRBJ2-5; 7 nucleotides match TRBD2. The germline gives CDR1 SGHAT, CDR2 FQNNGV. The CDR3 is made up of 17 amino acids. Unmatched junction bases numbered 9, after V lost 0 bases and J lost 2 bases. The CDR3 DNA is TGTGCCAGCAGCTTAGATGTCTGGCAGCGGGAACAAGAGACCCAGTACTTC. It specifies CASSLDVWQREQETQYF.

The V gene is TRBV6-1, the J gene TRBJ1-1; 7 bases align to TRBD1. Looked up from germline, CDR1 is MNHNS and CDR2 is SASEGT. V shed 7 bases and J 5 bases; nucleotides not matched to a gene: 13. The CDR3 spans 15 residues. The chain's CDR3 is CASNSRQGLRTEAFF. The CDR3 coding sequence is TGTGCCAGCAATTCCCGACAGGGATTGAGGACTGAAGCTTTCTTT.